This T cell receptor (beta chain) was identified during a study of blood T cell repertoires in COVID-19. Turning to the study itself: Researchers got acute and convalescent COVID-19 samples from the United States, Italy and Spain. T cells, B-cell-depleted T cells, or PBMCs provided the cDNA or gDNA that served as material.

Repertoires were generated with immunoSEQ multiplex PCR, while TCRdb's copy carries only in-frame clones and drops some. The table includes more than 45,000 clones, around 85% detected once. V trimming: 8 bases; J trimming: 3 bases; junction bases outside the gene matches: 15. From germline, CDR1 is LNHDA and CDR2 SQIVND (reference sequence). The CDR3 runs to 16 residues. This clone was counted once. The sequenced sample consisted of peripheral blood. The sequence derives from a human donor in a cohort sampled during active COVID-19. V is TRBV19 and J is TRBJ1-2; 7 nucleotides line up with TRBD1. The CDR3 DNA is TGTGCCAGTCTCGGGACAGACCGGGGAGAATACTATGGCTACACCTTC. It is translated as CASLGTDRGEYYGYTF.